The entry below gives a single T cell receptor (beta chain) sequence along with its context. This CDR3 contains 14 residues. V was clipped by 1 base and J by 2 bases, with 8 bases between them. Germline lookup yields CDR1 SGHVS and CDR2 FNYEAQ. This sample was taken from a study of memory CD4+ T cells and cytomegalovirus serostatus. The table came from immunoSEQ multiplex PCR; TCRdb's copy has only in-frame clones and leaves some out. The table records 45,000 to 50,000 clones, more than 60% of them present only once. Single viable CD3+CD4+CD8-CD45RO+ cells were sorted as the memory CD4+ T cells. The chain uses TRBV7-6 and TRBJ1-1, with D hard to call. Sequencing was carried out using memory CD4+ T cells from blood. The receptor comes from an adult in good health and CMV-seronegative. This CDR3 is CASSLEQLNTEAFF. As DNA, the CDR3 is TGTGCCAGCAGCTTAGAACAACTTAACACTGAAGCTTTCTTT.